This T cell receptor (beta chain) was observed in a study of response to subunit inactivated influenza vaccine. Study-wide findings and caveats: T cells newly recruited by each seasonal influenza vaccination are few, the authors suggested.

V dropped 1 base and J dropped 7 bases, with 10 bases sitting between them. The CDR3 sequence is 14 residues long. Germline V gene sequence: CDR1 MNHNS, CDR2 SASEGT. TCRdb re-called the RT-PCR reads with MiXCR, one entry per CDR3 protein. The sample lists hundreds of thousands of distinct CDR3 sequences; less than 20% were seen once. This clonotype was observed a handful of times. What it binds is unknown. Sequenced material: PBMCs from blood, taken more than 4 days after vaccination. This rearrangement joins TRBV6-1 to TRBJ1-4; D is undetermined. This TCR came from a man aged 50-59 years who received an inactivated influenza vaccine. CDR3 sequence (DNA): TGTGCCAGCAGTGAAGTGGGGTCGGGTGAAAAACTGTTTTTT. It translates to CASSEVGSGEKLFF.